A selection of T cell receptor beta chains follows, all from one sample in a study of blood T cells in healthy people across ages. TCRdb independently ran MiXCR on the 5' RACE reads; one entry per CDR3 protein. The sample contains roughly 860,000 distinct CDR3 sequences, roughly 60% of which appear only once. The sample was blood. The receptors shown here come from a man aged 30-40 years in good health. Both conserved end residues are part of each CDR3. Fields, in order: D gene, clone size, V gene, J gene, CDR3 protein, CDR3 DNA. The D gene is left open where the match is weak. Clone size appears in some rows only: once, few, many, or a class for an expanded clone.

TRBD2	.	TRBV28	TRBJ2-5	CASSSWRGTQETQYF	TGTGCCAGCAGTTCTTGGCGGGGGACCCAAGAGACCCAGTACTTC
.	.	TRBV27	TRBJ1-6	CASSSSESSYNSPLHF	TGTGCCAGCAGCTCAAGTGAGAGCTCCTATAATTCACCCCTCCACTTT
.	.	TRBV24-1	TRBJ1-2	CATSDSGRSGYTF	TGTGCCACCAGTGATTCCGGCAGGAGTGGCTACACCTTC
.	.	TRBV6-2/TRBV6-3	TRBJ2-6	CTSSDHSSGANVLTF	TGTACCAGCAGTGACCACAGCTCTGGGGCCAACGTCCTGACTTTC
TRBD2	.	TRBV15	TRBJ2-3	CATSGLGTGTTITDTQYF	TGTGCCACCAGCGGCTTGGGGACCGGGACTACGATCACAGATACGCAGTATTTT
.	.	TRBV3-1	TRBJ2-2	CASSQGAGTYTGELFF	TGTGCCAGCAGCCAAGGGGCTGGGACCTACACCGGGGAGCTGTTTTTT
.	.	TRBV29-1	TRBJ2-7	CSVEGGTRASYEQYF	TGCAGCGTTGAAGGGGGGACCAGGGCGAGCTACGAGCAGTACTTC
TRBD1	few	TRBV3-1	TRBJ1-2	CASSRAQGGNYGYTF	TGTGCCAGCAGCCGAGCACAGGGGGGGAACTATGGCTACACCTTC
TRBD2	once	TRBV9	TRBJ2-1	CASSVEAGPYNEQFF	TGTGCCAGCAGCGTAGAAGCGGGACCCTACAATGAGCAGTTCTTC
.	.	TRBV7-9	TRBJ2-4	CASSLRPRGRKPGEQYF	TGTGCCAGCAGCTTAAGGCCAAGGGGCAGAAAACCGGGGGAGCAGTACTTC
TRBD1	.	TRBV7-8	TRBJ2-1	CASSSSTGYNEQFF	TGTGCCAGCAGCTCGTCGACAGGGTACAATGAGCAGTTCTTC
TRBD1	.	TRBV6-6	TRBJ2-1	CASSDHRGYRDNEQFF	TGTGCCAGCAGTGACCACAGGGGGTATAGGGACAATGAGCAGTTCTTC
TRBD2	.	TRBV7-9	TRBJ2-7	CASSPSGRSEQYF	TGTGCCAGCAGCCCAAGCGGGAGGAGTGAGCAGTACTTC
.	.	TRBV12-3/TRBV12-4	TRBJ2-3	CATRREQGSTDTQYF	TGTGCCACCAGGAGGGAACAGGGGAGCACAGATACGCAGTATTTT